Following are 20 T cell receptor beta chains from one sample sequenced in a study of cytomegalovirus exposure and HLA in healthy donors. This PCR relied on a set of 60 Vbeta primers and 13 Jbeta primers. The table came from immunoSEQ multiplex PCR; TCRdb's copy has only in-frame clones and leaves some out. The data contain 75,000 to 90,000 clones, almost 80% of them singletons. Material for sequencing was PBMCs. These receptors were obtained from a woman between 40 and 55 years old in good health and CMV-seropositive.

This chain uses TRBV2 with TRBJ1-5, with 8 bases lining up with TRBD1. This CDR3 has 15 residues. With V trimmed by 3 bases and J by 2 bases, 3 bases remained unmatched. Germline V lookup: CDR1 SNHLY, CDR2 FYNNEI. The CDR3 coding sequence is TGTGCCAGCAGTGAGGACAGGGATGGCAATCAGCCCCAGCATTTT. Protein: CASSEDRDGNQPQHF.

The chain employs TRBV6-5 and TRBJ2-1, with TRBD2 matching 10 bases. The CDR3 has 15 amino acids. Germline V gene sequence: CDR1 MNHEY, CDR2 SVGAGI. V lost 5 bases and J lost 0; bases outside the gene matches: 1. The CDR3 nucleotides read TGTGCCAGCAGTGCTAGCGGGGGCTCCTACAATGAGCAGTTCTTC. Amino acid sequence: CASSASGGSYNEQFF.

The chain employs TRBV6-1 and TRBJ2-3; D is possibly TRBD1 (6 bases). Germline CDR1 MNHNS, CDR2 SASEGT. The CDR3 runs 14 residues. V lost 5 bases and J 4 bases, leaving 13 bases between the germline ends. The CDR3 coding sequence is TGTGCCAGCAGTTTACAGGGCAGAGCAGATACGCAGTATTTT. Encoded protein: CASSLQGRADTQYF.

The V call is TRBV6-1, the J call TRBJ1-5; the D is unclear. This CDR3 region has 13 residues. Germline CDR1 is MNHNS and CDR2 is SASEGT. Trimming removed 2 bases at V and 7 bases at J, with 9 bases between. The CDR3 DNA is TGTGCCAGCAGTGAATCCCCGGGACAGCCCCAGCATTTT. Its translation: CASSESPGQPQHF.

This chain connects TRBV29-1 to TRBJ2-1; the D gene is possibly TRBD2 (6 bases). In germline, CDR1 is SQVTM, CDR2 ANQGSEA. This CDR3 has 12 residues. Trimming removed 7 bases from V and 8 bases from J, with 15 bases in between. This chain's CDR3 is CSATQGGDEQFF. In nucleotides, the CDR3 is TGCAGCGCTACCCAGGGAGGCGATGAGCAGTTCTTC.

The chain joins TRBV30 to TRBJ1-2; 11 positions match TRBD1. CDR1 and CDR2 (germline): GTSNPN, SVGIG (reference sequence). CDR3 size: 13 residues. Trimming removed 8 bases from V and 4 bases from J; junction bases left unmatched: 6. The CDR3 loop reads CAQRDRGSYGYTF. DNA for the CDR3: TGTGCCCAAAGGGACAGGGGGAGCTATGGCTACACCTTC.

The table lists this clone with a count of one. The chain is built from TRBV30 and TRBJ1-1; perhaps TRBD1 as D (6 bases). CDR1 is GTSNPN and CDR2 is SVGIG in the germline V gene (reference sequence). The CDR3 totals 14 residues. Between the trimmed V and J ends, which lost 4 bases and 5 bases, there was a span of 17 bases. The CDR3 is CAWIGGGVVTEAFF. DNA of the CDR3: TGTGCCTGGATAGGCGGGGGCGTTGTGACTGAAGCTTTCTTT.

This chain links TRBV7-8 with TRBJ2-1; the match to TRBD2 covers 7 bases. In germline, CDR1 is SGHVS, CDR2 FQNEAQ. The CDR3 is 15 residues long. The V gene end was trimmed by 6 bases and the J gene end by 7 bases; junction bases not matched to a gene: 12. CDR3 bases: TGTGCCAGCAGAAATGGGGAGGGGTTTTGGAATGAGCAGTTCTTC. Protein: CASRNGEGFWNEQFF.

V is TRBV30 and J is TRBJ2-7, with 11 bases matching TRBD1. After removal of 5 bases from V and 3 bases from J, the junction contained 6 bases not matched to a gene. This CDR3 contains 14 residues. Germline CDR1 GTSNPN, CDR2 SVGIG (reference sequence). CDR3 DNA: TGTGCCTGGGGGACAGGGGGACTCGGCTACGAGCAGTACTTC. Translating it yields CAWGTGGLGYEQYF.

This clone showed up just once. The rearrangement uses TRBV29-1 and TRBJ2-1, with D perhaps TRBD2 (5 bases). The CDR3 extends over 12 amino acids. In germline, CDR1 is SQVTM, CDR2 ANQGSEA. V was clipped by 4 bases and J by 6 bases, with 10 bases between them. The CDR3 nucleotides read TGCAGCGTTGTGGGCGGGCCCAATGAGCAGTTCTTC. Amino acid sequence: CSVVGGPNEQFF.

The chain is built from TRBV2 and TRBJ1-2, with 7 bases matching TRBD1. CDR3 length: 13 residues. Germline assignment: CDR1 SNHLY and CDR2 FYNNEI. The J segment lost 3 bases and the V segment lost 3 bases, leaving 1 base of the junction unmatched. The CDR3 nucleotides are TGTGCCAGCAGTGACGACAGGGACTATGGCTACACCTTC. This encodes CASSDDRDYGYTF. Full variable domain (outside the CDR3, taken from reference TRBV2 and TRBJ1-2): EPEVTQTPSHQVTQMGQEVILRCVPISNHLYFYWYRQILGQKVEFLVSFYNNEISEKSEIFDDQFSVERPDGSNFTLKIRSTKLEDSAMYFCASSDDRDYGYTFGSGTRLTVV.

In its sample, this clone was seen once. The chain joins TRBV7-9 to TRBJ2-3, with 11 bases fitting TRBD2. The CDR3 consists of 14 residues. With 5 bases clipped from V and 5 bases from J, the junction kept 3 bases outside the gene matches. Germline V CDR1 and CDR2: SEHNR, FQNEAQ (reference sequence). The CDR3 region is CASSPLAGGDTQYF. CDR3 DNA: TGTGCCAGCAGCCCCCTAGCGGGAGGAGATACGCAGTATTTT.

The chain employs TRBV14 and TRBJ2-1; TRBD2 agrees at 15 bases. The CDR3 loop spans 17 amino acids. With V trimmed by 1 base and J by 5 bases, 3 bases remained unmatched. Germline V gives CDR1 SGHDN, CDR2 FVKESK. The CDR3 loop is CASSQGTSGRVDNEQFF. The CDR3 coding sequence is TGTGCCAGCAGCCAAGGGACTAGCGGGAGGGTTGACAATGAGCAGTTCTTC.

The V call is TRBV29-1, the J call TRBJ2-5, with 8 bases identical to TRBD2. Germline V gene lookup returns CDR1 SQVTM and CDR2 ANQGSEA. The ends lost 6 bases at V and 5 bases at J; junction bases unmatched: 5. The CDR3 has 12 amino acids. The CDR3 spells CSVGGALETQYF. DNA for the CDR3: TGCAGCGTCGGGGGGGCCTTGGAGACCCAGTACTTC.

Here the CDR3 reads CASSLGPVTYEQFF. The DNA of the CDR3 is TGTGCCAGCAGCTTGGGGCCGGTAACGTATGAGCAGTTCTTC. This chain links TRBV7-8 with TRBJ2-1; a possible D gene is TRBD1 (5 bases). Trimming took off 3 bases at V and 8 bases at J, with 14 bases between the two ends. From germline, CDR1 is SGHVS and CDR2 FQNEAQ. The CDR3 sequence is 14 residues long.

This chain links TRBV2 with TRBJ1-2, with 8 bases lining up with TRBD1. The CDR3 has 15 residues. Germline assignment: CDR1 SNHLY and CDR2 FYNNEI. V shed 6 bases, J shed 1 base, and the junction held 7 bases outside the gene matches. The CDR3 bases are TGTGCCAGCAGGGACCGACAGGGGAGTAACTATGGCTACACCTTC. It is translated as CASRDRQGSNYGYTF.

The genes are TRBV25-1 and TRBJ1-3; D unclear. Deletions cut 3 bases from V and 0 bases from J, with 12 bases between. Germline V gives CDR1 MGHDK, CDR2 SYGVNS. The CDR3 has 16 amino acids. In nucleotides, the CDR3 is TGTGCCAGCAGTGACGTTGGTCCGCGCTCTGGAAACACCATATATTTT. It translates to CASSDVGPRSGNTIYF.

The V call is TRBV29-1, the J call TRBJ2-7, with 14 positions matching TRBD2. The trim removed 4 bases at V and 2 bases at J, leaving 1 base unmatched. Germline V gene data show CDR1 as SQVTM and CDR2 as ANQGSEA. CDR3 length: 14 amino acids. The chain's CDR3 is CSVGTSGGPYEQYF. CDR3 nucleotide sequence: TGCAGCGTTGGGACTAGCGGGGGGCCCTACGAGCAGTACTTC.

The V and J genes are TRBV5-1 and TRBJ2-7; 7 bases fit TRBD1. The V segment lost 8 bases and the J segment 4 bases; nucleotides outside the gene matches: 15. This CDR3 is built from 15 residues. The germline gives CDR1 SGHRS, CDR2 YFSETQ. As DNA, the CDR3 is TGCGCCAGTGCTTCGAACTCGGGACAGAAGTACGAGCAGTACTTC. It specifies CASASNSGQKYEQYF.

About this clone: Different DNA sequences within this sample yield the same CDR3. The chain uses TRBV2 and TRBJ2-3, with 12 bases that match TRBD1. This CDR3 spans 15 amino acids. The V gene's germline CDR1 is SNHLY and CDR2 FYNNEI. V shed 5 bases, J shed 6 bases, and the junction held 6 bases outside the gene matches. The CDR3 sequence: CASSTGQGASDTQYF. The CDR3 region has the DNA TGTGCCAGCAGTACGGGACAGGGGGCTTCGGATACGCAGTATTTT.